Following are 32 T cell receptor beta chains from one sample sequenced in a study of tumor-infiltrating lymphocytes in primary liver carcinoma. The researchers produced TCR beta cDNA from around 0.5 ug total RNA with a constant-region primer. A slightly modified ARM-PCR protocol with three nested multiplex PCR rounds produced these TCR beta libraries. Forward primers for TRBV1-TRBV30 and a C-beta reverse primer served the first two PCR rounds, at about 11 cycles each. From the multiplex PCR reads, TCRdb called clonotypes with MiXCR, one entry per CDR3 protein. The data show under 85,000 distinct CDR3 sequences, with roughly 72% seen just once and 19% held by the top ten. Scientists recovered RNA and DNA together from roughly 18-30 mg of unsorted bulk tissue. The material sequenced was liver tumor tissue from sampling region 1. Subset here: tumor region T1, superior pole. These receptors all come from a man in his forties with primary liver carcinoma and hepatitis B virus infection.

Of note for this clonotype: Likely a read error: the CDR3 ends without its conserved phenylalanine or tryptophan. The chain joins TRBV13 to TRBJ2-7; D possibly matches TRBD1 or TRBD2 (6 bases each). V was pared by 4 bases and J by 1 base, with 14 bases between. The CDR3 extends over 15 amino acids. CDR1 is PRHDT, CDR2 FYEKMQ, per germline (reference sequence). Written as DNA, the CDR3 is TGTGCCAGCAGCTCCCATAGGGGGAGGTCCTACGAGCAGTACTAC. Translation gives CASSSHRGRSYEQYY.

This clonotype appeared once. The chain links TRBV6-5 to TRBJ1-2; D is unresolved. There are 13 residues in the CDR3. Germline V gene lookup returns CDR1 MNHEY and CDR2 SVGAGI. V was shortened by 5 bases and J by 10 bases, with 17 bases between the two germline ends. CDR3 in DNA: TGTGCCAGCAGTCGTGACCCGACCGGTGACTACACCTTC. Translating it yields CASSRDPTGDYTF.

Remarks on this clonotype: One junction end disagrees with the germline gene, perhaps due to a read error. The rearrangement joins TRBV14 to TRBJ2-1; tentatively, D is TRBD2 (6 bases). Germline CDR1 reads SGHDN; CDR2 reads FVKESK. This CDR3 has 14 residues. CDR3 nucleotide sequence: TGTGCCAGTAGCCAGCAGTCCCTGGGGGGAGAGCAGTTATTC. Translating gives CASSQQSLGGEQLF.

Concerning this clonotype: Here the CDR3 omits its conserved ending phenylalanine or tryptophan, so a read error is the likely source. The genes are TRBV5-1 and TRBJ2-1; TRBD1 or TRBD2 may be the D gene (5 bases each). This CDR3 comprises 16 residues. Germline V CDR1 and CDR2: SGHRS, YFSETQ. In DNA form, the CDR3 reads TGCGCCAGTAGCTTGGCCGGACCGAGGGACGTGAATGAGCAGTTCTTG. Its translation: CASSLAGPRDVNEQFL.

As concerns this clonotype: This likely comes from a read error, as the CDR3 has no conserved phenylalanine or tryptophan at its end. This rearrangement joins TRBV11-2 to TRBJ2-3; D perhaps matches TRBD2 (6 bases). Looked up from germline, CDR1 is SGHAT and CDR2 is FQNNGV. The CDR3 length is 14 residues. The CDR3 reads CAGGAREPADTQYL. The DNA of the CDR3 is TGTGCCGGAGGGGCACGTGAGCCCGCAGATACACAGTATCTT.

A remark on this clonotype: Likely a read error: the CDR3 ends without its conserved phenylalanine or tryptophan. The V call is TRBV11-2, the J call TRBJ2-5, with D possibly matching TRBD2 (6 bases). Germline CDR1 reads SGHAT; CDR2 reads FQNNGV. The V gene lost 11 bases and the J gene lost 0 bases, with 22 bases spanning the gap. The length of the CDR3 is 16 residues. This CDR3 is CAGKSRDSAHQETQYL. Here the CDR3 DNA reads TGTGCCGGCAAATCCCGGGACTCGGCCCACCAAGAGACCCAGTACCTC.

As for this clonotype: Just one base apart from a much larger clone, this may be a read error. The chain couples TRBV30 to TRBJ1-1; D is ambiguous. Trimming pared 1 base from V and 1 base from J, leaving 10 bases between. Germline CDR1 GTSNPN, CDR2 SVGIG (reference sequence). This CDR3 contains 14 residues. In DNA, the CDR3 is TGTGCCTGGAGTGCGGAAGTTTGGAACACTGAAGCTTTCTTT. Amino acid sequence: CAWSAEVWNTEAFF. Filled out from reference TRBV30 and TRBJ1-1, the complete variable domain reads SQTIHQWPATLVQPVGSPLSLECTVEGTSNPNLYWYRQAAGRGLQLLFYSVGIGQISSEVPQNLSASRPQDRQFILSSKKLLLSDSGFYLCAWSAEVWNTEAFFGQGTRLTVV.

Remarks on this clonotype: Germline is not matched at one junction end, which may reflect a read error. The rearrangement uses TRBV11-2 and TRBJ2-5, with D uncertain. Germline CDR1 SGHAT, CDR2 FQNNGV. The CDR3 has 14 amino acids. The CDR3 loop reads CAISLQEAQETQYF. The CDR3 DNA sequence: TGTGCCATCAGCTTGCAGGAAGCCCAAGAGACCCAGTACTTC.

Turning to this clonotype: At one of its ends the junction is not consistent with the germline gene, which may arise from a read error. The V call is TRBV11-2, the J call TRBJ2-7; 9 bases fit TRBD1. Germline loops: CDR1 SGHAT, CDR2 FQNNGV. The CDR3 totals 17 residues. DNA for the CDR3: TGTGGCAGCAGCATGGACCCGCCGGGACAGGGACGCTACGAGCAGTACTTC. Its translation: CGSSMDPPGQGRYEQYF.

The sample holds many counts of this clonotype. The rearrangement joins TRBV18 to TRBJ2-7, with TRBD2 as a possible D gene (6 bases). Trimming removed 3 bases at V and 0 bases at J, with 15 bases between. Germline CDR1 is KGHSH and CDR2 is LQKENI. The CDR3 has 16 amino acids. CDR3 nucleotides: TGTGCCAGCTCACCGAAGAATAGCGGTAACTCCTACGAGCAGTACTTC. Its translation is CASSPKNSGNSYEQYF. Using reference TRBV18 and TRBJ2-7 for the parts outside the CDR3, the full variable domain is NAGVMQNPRHLVRRRGQEARLRCSPMKGHSHVYWYRQLPEEGLKFMVYLQKENIIDESGMPKERFSAEFPKEGPSILRIQQVVRGDSAAYFCASSPKNSGNSYEQYFGPGTRLTVT.

As to this clonotype: The junction departs from germline at one end; a sequencing error may be responsible. V and J are TRBV10-3 and TRBJ1-5, with D perhaps matching TRBD1 (5 bases). The CDR3 is 11 residues long. CDR1 ENHRY and CDR2 SYGVKD come from the germline V gene. CDR3 loop: CAISDAGPQHF. DNA for the CDR3: TGTGCCATCAGTGATGCGGGGCCCCAACATTTT.

Concerning this clonotype itself: A much larger clone differs by one base, so this may be a read error. The chain joins TRBV5-4 to TRBJ2-5, with TRBD1 identical over 7 bases. Germline CDR1 and CDR2: SGHNT and YYREEE (reference sequence). The CDR3 is 13 residues long. The CDR3 bases are TGTGCCATCAGCAGGGGGTTTGAAGAGACCCAGTACTTC. Protein: CAISRGFEETQYF.

A word on this clonotype: This sequence may be a read error, since a much larger clone differs from it by one base. The chain is built from TRBV7-9 and TRBJ2-6; possibly TRBD2 for D (5 bases). V was trimmed by 8 bases and J by 4 bases, leaving 6 bases between them. CDR1 is SEHNR, CDR2 FQNEAQ, per germline (reference sequence). The CDR3 sequence is 12 residues long. The DNA for the CDR3 is TGTGCCAGCGGAGGAGGGGCCAACGTCCTGACTTTC. Encoded protein: CASGGGANVLTF.

Comments on this clonotype: Mismatch with germline at one junction end may stem from a read error. The chain combines TRBV2 with TRBJ1-4; D ambiguous. The CDR3 length is 12 residues. CDR1 SNHLY and CDR2 FYNNEI come from the germline V gene. CDR3 sequence reads: CAGHGVNEKLLF. For the CDR3, the DNA is TGTGCAGGGCACGGGGTTAATGAAAAACTGTTATTT.

As to this clonotype: The junction departs from the called germline gene at one end, perhaps through a read error. The chain employs TRBV6-5 and TRBJ2-1; 7 bases align to TRBD2. The CDR3 loop spans 14 amino acids. Germline V gene sequence: CDR1 MNHEY, CDR2 SVGAGI. The CDR3 region is CANSQAGTYNERFF. CDR3 bases: TGTGCCAACAGCCAAGCGGGGACCTACAATGAGCGGTTCTTC.

This clonotype showed up just once. A junction boundary mismatches the germline segment, possibly from a read error. V usage is TRBV6-2 or TRBV6-3 and J usage is TRBJ2-5, with 11 bases that match TRBD2. Germline V gene lookup returns CDR1 MNHEY and CDR2 SVGEGT. The CDR3 runs 15 residues. CDR3 sequence reads: CASRPGLAVEEAQYF. CDR3 DNA: TGTGCCAGCAGGCCGGGACTAGCGGTAGAAGAGGCCCAGTACTTC.

Of note for this clonotype: It may be a read error: a sequence one base away is much more abundant. J is TRBJ2-3 and V is TRBV7-9, with D maybe TRBD1 (5 bases). CDR1 SEHNR and CDR2 FQNEAQ come from the germline V gene (reference sequence). This CDR3 region has 13 residues. CDR3: CVSSLGASDTQYF. Written as DNA, the CDR3 is TGTGTCAGCAGCTTAGGGGCCTCAGATACGCAGTATTTT.

The table lists this clonotype with many counts. This chain joins TRBV12-3 or TRBV12-4 and TRBJ2-3; 8 nucleotides match TRBD2. The CDR3 totals 15 residues. J gave up 6 bases and V 4 bases, and 9 bases lay outside the gene matches. CDR3 in amino acids: CASSSTGTRSDTQYF. CDR3 DNA: TGTGCCAGCAGTTCAACCGGGACTAGGTCTGATACGCAGTATTTT.

This clonotype appeared a few times. The chain has TRBV2 and TRBJ1-2, with a tentative D call TRBD1 (6 bases). Germline V gene sequence: CDR1 SNHLY, CDR2 FYNNEI. There are 14 residues in the CDR3. The ends were cut back, 0 bases at V and 2 bases at J, with 7 bases in the middle. The CDR3 sequence is CASSEAQGNYGYTF. The CDR3 region has the DNA TGTGCCAGCAGTGAAGCTCAGGGGAACTATGGCTACACCTTC. Looking up the rest from reference TRBV2 and TRBJ1-2 gives the full variable domain: EPEVTQTPSHQVTQMGQEVILRCVPISNHLYFYWYRQILGQKVEFLVSFYNNEISEKSEIFDDQFSVERPDGSNFTLKIRSTKLEDSAMYFCASSEAQGNYGYTFGSGTRLTVV.

The chain is built from TRBV11-1 and TRBJ2-2; TRBD1 might be the D (5 bases). V shed 4 bases and J shed 6 bases, with 15 bases lying between them. CDR3 length: 15 amino acids. Germline V gene sequence: CDR1 SGHAT, CDR2 FQDESV (reference sequence). The CDR3 bases are TGTGCCAGCAGCTATACAGGACCTTTCTCCGGGGAGCTGTTTTTT. Its protein product is CASSYTGPFSGELFF.

In this sample, this clonotype turned up many times. The chain carries TRBV7-9 and TRBJ2-7; TRBD1 might be the D (6 bases). Germline loops: CDR1 SEHNR, CDR2 FQNEAQ (reference sequence). The CDR3 extends over 14 amino acids. V gave up 5 bases and J gave up 5 bases, with 16 bases separating them. CDR3 protein: CASSQSQGHHEQYF. In nucleotides, the CDR3 is TGTGCCAGCAGCCAGTCACAGGGTCACCACGAGCAGTACTTC.

A note on this clonotype: A much larger clone is a single base away; this may be a read error. The CDR3 DNA reads TGCAAGGTTACAGGGAACACTGAAACTTTCTTT. Amino acid sequence: CKVTGNTETFF. The chain has TRBV20-1 and TRBJ1-1; possible D gene TRBD1, 6 bases. CDR3 length: 11 amino acids. Germline CDR1 is DFQATT and CDR2 is SNEGSKA (reference sequence).

A remark on this clonotype: A junction end diverges from the germline sequence, so it may reflect a read error. The CDR3 sequence: CASSPSNTWELFF. The CDR3 DNA reads as TGTGCCAGCAGCCCTTCGAACACCTGGGAGCTGTTTTTT. V gene TRBV14 combines with J gene TRBJ2-2; no firm D call. Germline CDR1 reads SGHDN; CDR2 reads FVKESK. CDR3 length equals 13 residues.

V is TRBV4-1 and J is TRBJ2-2, with D uncertain. Germline V CDR1 and CDR2: MGHRA, YSYEKL. Trimming pared 4 bases from V and 7 bases from J, leaving 10 bases between. CDR3 length equals 13 residues. This CDR3 reads CASSRHTSGELFF. Here the CDR3 DNA reads TGCGCCAGCAGCCGACATACCAGCGGGGAGCTGTTTTTT.

A word on this clonotype: A junction end diverges from the germline sequence, so it may reflect a read error. CDR3 DNA: TGTGGCAGCAGTTCTAGCGTTGGGACAGATACGCAGTATTTT. Its protein product is CGSSSSVGTDTQYF. The rearrangement joins TRBV5-5 to TRBJ2-3; a possible D gene is TRBD2 (6 bases). CDR3 size: 14 residues. The germline V gene has CDR1 SGHKS and CDR2 YYEKEE (reference sequence).

Remarks on this clonotype: Being one base from a much bigger clone, this may be a read error. The conserved final phenylalanine or tryptophan is absent from the CDR3, which likely points to a read error. The chain joins TRBV4-1 to TRBJ2-1, with 14 nucleotides matching TRBD2. The CDR3 sequence is 19 residues long. The V and J ends lost 2 bases and 6 bases, in that order; junction bases with no gene match: 12. The V gene's germline CDR1 is MGHRA and CDR2 YSYEKL. The CDR3 protein is CASSQKGLAGARALNEQFL. The CDR3, as DNA: TGCGCCAGCAGCCAAAAGGGACTAGCGGGAGCTAGGGCCCTCAATGAGCAGTTCTTG.

This clonotype was recorded at least ten times. The chain employs TRBV5-1 and TRBJ2-7, with D perhaps matching TRBD2 (6 bases). Trimming stripped 4 bases from V and 3 bases from J, with 20 bases between. Germline-derived CDR1 and CDR2 are SGHRS and YFSETQ. This CDR3 has 16 amino acids. CDR3 residues: CASSPQGGAGNYEQYF. CDR3 bases: TGCGCCAGCAGCCCCCAAGGAGGGGCCGGGAACTACGAGCAGTACTTC.

Details on this clonotype: Sequence at one end of the junction differs from germline and may be a read error. The chain has TRBV14 and TRBJ2-3, with a tentative D call TRBD1 (6 bases). The CDR3 consists of 13 residues. Germline V gives CDR1 SGHDN, CDR2 FVKESK. The CDR3 spells CASSQVRTDTHYF. The CDR3 nucleotides read TGTGCCAGCAGTCAAGTTCGGACAGATACGCACTATTTT. Full variable domain (rest looked up from reference TRBV14 and TRBJ2-3): EAGVTQFPSHSVIEKGQTVTLRCDPISGHDNLYWYRRVMGKEIKFLLHFVKESKQDESGMPNNRFLAERTGGTYSTLKVQPAELEDSGVYFCASSQVRTDTHYFGPGTRLTVL.

As concerns this clonotype: One junction end does not reproduce the germline sequence, and a read error may be involved. The V call is TRBV6-6, the J call TRBJ2-7; 12 nucleotides align to TRBD1. CDR3 length equals 13 residues. Germline V gene lookup returns CDR1 MNHNY and CDR2 SVGAGI (reference sequence). CDR3 DNA: TGTGCCAGCAATGGGGACAGGGGGCACGAGCAATACTTC. It yields the protein CASNGDRGHEQYF.

Of note for this clonotype: The conserved phenylalanine or tryptophan is not found at the CDR3 terminus, so this likely reflects a read error. The gene calls are TRBV6-5 and TRBJ1-6, with D possibly matching TRBD1 (5 bases). The germline gives CDR1 MNHEY, CDR2 SVGAGI. The CDR3 is made up of 15 amino acids. The CDR3 region has the DNA TGTACCAGCCAGGGTGGGGTAATAGATAATTCACCCCTCCACTCT. This encodes CTSQGGVIDNSPLHS.

With respect to this clonotype: A much larger clone differs by one base, so this may be a read error. Because the CDR3 is missing its conserved closing phenylalanine or tryptophan, this is likely a read error. The V call is TRBV2, the J call TRBJ2-5, with a possible D match to TRBD2 (5 bases). Between the trimmed V and J ends, which lost 4 bases and 4 bases, there was a span of 10 bases. CDR1 is SNHLY and CDR2 is FYNNEI in the germline V gene. This CDR3 contains 13 residues. The CDR3 coding sequence is TGTGCCAGCAGTGTACTCGAGGGAGAGACCCAGTACTCC. Its protein product is CASSVLEGETQYS.

Notes on this clonotype: A single base separates this from a much larger clone, so it may be a read error. The V and J genes are TRBV6-1 and TRBJ1-5, with D unresolved. The V end was cut by 5 bases, the J end by 5 bases, with 16 bases between. Germline V CDR1 and CDR2: MNHNS, SASEGT. The CDR3 spans 15 residues. The DNA for the CDR3 is TGTGCCAGCAGTCTGAGCCCCTACGGGGATCAGCCCCAGCATTTT. Translated, it gives CASSLSPYGDQPQHF.